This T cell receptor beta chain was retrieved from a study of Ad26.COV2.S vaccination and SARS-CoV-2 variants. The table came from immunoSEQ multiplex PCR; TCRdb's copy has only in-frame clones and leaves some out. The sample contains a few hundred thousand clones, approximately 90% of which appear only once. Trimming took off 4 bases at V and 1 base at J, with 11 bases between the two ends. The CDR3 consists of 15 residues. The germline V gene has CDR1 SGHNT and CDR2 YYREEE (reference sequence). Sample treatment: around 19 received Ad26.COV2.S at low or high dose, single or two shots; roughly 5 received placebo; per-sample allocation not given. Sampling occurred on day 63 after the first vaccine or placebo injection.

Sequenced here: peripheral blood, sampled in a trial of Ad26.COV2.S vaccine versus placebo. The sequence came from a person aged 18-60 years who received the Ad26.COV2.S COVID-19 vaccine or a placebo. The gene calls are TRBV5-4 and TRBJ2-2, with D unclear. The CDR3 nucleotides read TGTGCCAGCAGCGTGGTCGGCGGGAACACCGGGGAGCTGTTTTTT. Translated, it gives CASSVVGGNTGELFF. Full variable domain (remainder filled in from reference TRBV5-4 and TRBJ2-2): ETGVTQSPTHLIKTRGQQVTLRCSSQSGHNTVSWYQQALGQGPQFIFQYYREEENGRGNFPPRFSGLQFPNYSSELNVNALELDDSALYLCASSVVGGNTGELFFGEGSRLTVL.